What follows are 28 T cell receptor beta chains derived from one specimen sequenced in a study of cytomegalovirus exposure and HLA in healthy donors. The primer mix had 60 Vbeta and 13 Jbeta primers. Profiling relied on immunoSEQ multiplex PCR, and the TCRdb table lists in-frame clones only, not all of them. The data hold roughly 200,000 clones, with 70% to 90% observed a single time. Input material: PBMCs. Every receptor here comes from a man younger than 40 in good health and CMV-seronegative.

The chain has TRBV20-1 and TRBJ2-2, with 7 bases that match TRBD2. CDR3 length equals 11 residues. V dropped 6 bases and J dropped 6; count of bases not matched to a gene: 1. Germline CDR1 is DFQATT and CDR2 is SNEGSKA (reference sequence). CDR3 protein: CSAGGSGELFF. The CDR3 region has the DNA TGCAGTGCGGGGGGGTCCGGGGAGCTGTTTTTT.

This sequence joins TRBV4-3 and TRBJ2-1; 7 nucleotides align to TRBD2. Germline V CDR1 and CDR2: LGHNA, YSLEER. The V and J ends lost 5 bases and 2 bases, in that order; junction bases with no gene match: 6. This CDR3 spans 15 amino acids. This CDR3 reads CASSRREGPYNEQFF. The CDR3 region has the DNA TGCGCCAGCAGCAGAAGGGAGGGGCCCTACAATGAGCAGTTCTTC.

The V and J genes are TRBV18 and TRBJ1-1; weak D call: TRBD1 (5 bases). Germline CDR1 and CDR2: KGHSH and LQKENI. Trimming removed 5 bases from V and 1 base from J, with 11 bases in between. The CDR3 covers 14 residues. The CDR3 DNA follows: TGTGCCAGCTCAATTCAGGGCTCGAACACTGAAGCTTTCTTT. It codes for CASSIQGSNTEAFF.

The rearrangement links TRBV10-1 to TRBJ2-5, with 7 nucleotides matching TRBD1. Germline loops: CDR1 WNHNN, CDR2 SYGVQD (reference sequence). J was trimmed by 5 bases and V by 3 bases; bases with no gene match: 12. The CDR3 consists of 16 residues. The CDR3 here is CASSDRSTGIAETQYF. The CDR3 DNA sequence: TGCGCCAGCAGTGACCGATCGACAGGGATTGCGGAGACCCAGTACTTC.

The chain joins TRBV5-4 to TRBJ2-7; 9 positions agree with TRBD1. With 4 bases clipped from V and 3 bases from J, the junction kept 5 bases outside the gene matches. Germline CDR1 and CDR2: SGHNT and YYREEE (reference sequence). The CDR3 spans 14 residues. The CDR3 here is CASSHRDRDYEQYF. Here the CDR3 DNA reads TGTGCCAGCAGCCACCGGGACAGGGACTACGAGCAGTACTTC.

This clone is a singleton in its sample. The CDR3 here is CAISLDSTTQPQHF. CDR3 sequence (DNA): TGTGCCATCAGCCTGGACAGCACTACCCAGCCCCAGCATTTT. The rearrangement uses TRBV10-3 and TRBJ1-5; D might be TRBD1 (6 bases). Germline V gene data show CDR1 as ENHRY and CDR2 as SYGVKD. Trimming left V 6 bases short and J 7 bases short, with 16 bases between. The CDR3 contains 14 residues.

This rearrangement joins TRBV27 to TRBJ2-1; 8 positions match TRBD1. V was clipped by 4 bases and J by 15 bases; unmatched bases: 8. Germline CDR1 reads MNHEY; CDR2 reads SMNVEV (reference sequence). The CDR3 runs to 12 residues. The CDR3 sequence: CASSSGQGLSFF. The CDR3 DNA reads TGTGCCAGCAGTTCCGGACAGGGTTTATCGTTCTTC.

The chain carries TRBV28 and TRBJ2-3, with 7 bases lining up with TRBD1. V trimming: 5 bases; J trimming: 0 bases; junction bases outside the gene matches: 8. Germline V CDR1 and CDR2: MDHEN, SYDVKM. The CDR3 is made up of 16 amino acids. The CDR3 DNA follows: TGTGCCAGCAGTGCCCTGGGACAGCCCAGCACAGATACGCAGTATTTT. Protein product: CASSALGQPSTDTQYF. The variable domain in full, with the rest retrieved from reference TRBV28 and TRBJ2-3, is DVKVTQSSRYLVKRTGEKVFLECVQDMDHENMFWYRQDPGLGLRLIYFSYDVKMKEKGDIPEGYSVSREKKERFSLILESASTNQTSMYLCASSALGQPSTDTQYFGPGTRLTVL.

The chain has TRBV7-9 and TRBJ2-3; 11 nucleotides agree with TRBD1. J was trimmed by 3 bases and V by 1 base; bases with no gene match: 6. Germline V lookup: CDR1 SEHNR, CDR2 FQNEAQ (reference sequence). The CDR3 totals 17 residues. CDR3 DNA: TGTGCCAGCAGCTTAGGAGGACAGGGGGCATGGACAGATACGCAGTATTTT. Its translation is CASSLGGQGAWTDTQYF.

The CDR3 bases are TGTGCCAGCAGGGAACCGGGACAGGGGAATGAAAAACTGTTTTTT. Amino acid sequence: CASREPGQGNEKLFF. This chain links TRBV6-1 with TRBJ1-4, with 10 bases identical to TRBD1. CDR1 MNHNS and CDR2 SASEGT come from the germline V gene. CDR3 size: 15 residues. The junction had 6 bases not matched to a gene; V was cut back by 6 bases and J by 5 bases.

CDR3 DNA sequence: TGTGCCAGCAGCGGTCTAGCGGGGAGCACAGATACGCAGTATTTT. This sequence encodes CASSGLAGSTDTQYF. The chain carries TRBV2 and TRBJ2-3; 9 bases are a match to TRBD2. CDR3 size: 15 residues. Germline V lookup: CDR1 SNHLY, CDR2 FYNNEI. J was trimmed by 0 bases and V by 6 bases; bases with no gene match: 4.

The genes are TRBV4-1 and TRBJ2-7; D possibly corresponds to TRBD2 (6 bases). The CDR3 extends over 14 amino acids. Trimming took off 3 bases at V and 2 bases at J, with 11 bases between the two ends. Germline lookup yields CDR1 MGHRA and CDR2 YSYEKL. The CDR3 sequence is CASSQNAGTYEQYF. CDR3 DNA sequence: TGCGCCAGCAGCCAGAACGCGGGAACCTACGAGCAGTACTTC.

The chain is built from TRBV7-8 and TRBJ2-1; D gene ambiguous. Germline loops: CDR1 SGHVS, CDR2 FQNEAQ. The CDR3 extends over 15 amino acids. V was clipped by 5 bases and J by 0 bases, with 11 bases between them. The CDR3 protein is CASSLSSSSYNEQFF. CDR3 in DNA: TGTGCCAGCAGCCTCTCTTCTTCCTCCTACAATGAGCAGTTCTTC.

In nucleotides, the CDR3 is TGTGCCAGCAGTGGGGGGGTAGGTTCACCCCTCCACTTT. Its protein is CASSGGVGSPLHF. The rearrangement uses TRBV6-1 and TRBJ1-6; D is possibly TRBD1 (5 bases). The CDR3 loop spans 13 amino acids. V shed 4 bases and J shed 9 bases, with 10 bases lying between them. Germline values: CDR1 MNHNS, CDR2 SASEGT.

The rearrangement joins TRBV5-4 to TRBJ2-5, with 7 bases identical to TRBD1. CDR3 length: 14 residues. With 3 bases clipped from V and 5 bases from J, the junction kept 7 bases outside the gene matches. Germline loops: CDR1 SGHNT, CDR2 YYREEE (reference sequence). The DNA of the CDR3 is TGTGCCAGCAGCTCGGGACAGATCGGGGAGACCCAGTACTTC. This sequence encodes CASSSGQIGETQYF. Complete variable domain (other parts from reference TRBV5-4 and TRBJ2-5): ETGVTQSPTHLIKTRGQQVTLRCSSQSGHNTVSWYQQALGQGPQFIFQYYREEENGRGNFPPRFSGLQFPNYSSELNVNALELDDSALYLCASSSGQIGETQYFGPGTRLLVL.

The rearrangement uses TRBV7-2 and TRBJ1-5; no clear D. The V gene lost 1 base and the J gene lost 6 bases, with 7 bases spanning the gap. This CDR3 is 13 amino acids long. CDR1 is SGHTA and CDR2 is FQGNSA in the germline V gene. The CDR3 DNA reads TGTGCCAGCAGCTTAGATTTTATTCAGCCCCAGCATTTT. As protein: CASSLDFIQPQHF.

This clone was counted between two and nine times. The CDR3 DNA reads TGTGCCAGCAGTGAACAGGGTAGGTCTGAAGCTTTCTTT. This encodes CASSEQGRSEAFF. The chain carries TRBV25-1 and TRBJ1-1, with a possible D match to TRBD1 (5 bases). This CDR3 has 13 amino acids. V gave up 2 bases and J gave up 6 bases, with 10 bases separating them. Germline-derived CDR1 and CDR2 are MGHDK and SYGVNS.

This clone has just one count. The chain combines TRBV6-1 with TRBJ1-1; a weak D match, TRBD1 (6 bases). Per germline, CDR1 MNHNS and CDR2 SASEGT. The CDR3 has 13 residues. The V end was cut by 6 bases, the J end by 4 bases, with 12 bases between. This CDR3 reads CASRRDILTEAFF. The CDR3 DNA is TGTGCCAGCAGACGGGACATACTCACTGAAGCTTTCTTT.

The chain recombines TRBV4-3 with TRBJ1-2, with TRBD1 identical over 8 bases. The V and J ends lost 1 base and 7 bases, in that order; junction bases with no gene match: 5. This CDR3 comprises 14 residues. The germline gives CDR1 LGHNA, CDR2 YSLEER. The CDR3 sequence is CASSQGQGLGGYTF. CDR3 DNA: TGCGCCAGCAGCCAAGGACAGGGGTTGGGTGGCTACACCTTC.

The chain joins TRBV2 to TRBJ2-1; TRBD2 agrees at 10 bases. Germline CDR1 SNHLY, CDR2 FYNNEI. This CDR3 has 14 amino acids. The junction had 5 bases not matched to a gene; V was cut back by 4 bases and J by 8 bases. The CDR3 DNA is TGTGCCAGCAGTGGCAGCGGGGGGGCGTATGAGCAGTTCTTC. Translation gives CASSGSGGAYEQFF.

J is TRBJ1-3 and V is TRBV5-6; D may be TRBD1 (6 bases). The CDR3 is made up of 15 amino acids. V gave up 0 bases and J gave up 4 bases, with 11 bases separating them. Germline CDR1 SGHDT, CDR2 YYEEEE. This chain's CDR3 is CASSLAGGPGNTIYF. The CDR3 DNA is TGTGCCAGCAGCTTGGCGGGGGGGCCGGGAAACACCATATATTTT.

The rearrangement joins TRBV5-1 to TRBJ2-7, with TRBD1 matching over 7 bases. The CDR3 covers 16 residues. J was trimmed by 2 bases and V by 0 bases; bases with no gene match: 8. Per germline, CDR1 SGHRS and CDR2 YFSETQ. The CDR3 loop is CASSLARDSVAYEQYF. DNA for the CDR3: TGCGCCAGCAGCTTGGCTAGGGACAGTGTCGCCTACGAGCAGTACTTC.

The chain couples TRBV28 to TRBJ2-5; 7 bases are shared with TRBD2. The V gene's germline CDR1 is MDHEN and CDR2 SYDVKM. The CDR3 is made up of 15 amino acids. J lost 5 bases, V lost 3 bases, and 9 bases had no gene match. DNA of the CDR3: TGTGCCAGCAGTTTTTCCGGGAGGTTCATTGAGACCCAGTACTTC. This encodes CASSFSGRFIETQYF.

The chain uses TRBV6-4 and TRBJ1-2; D is unclear. Germline values: CDR1 MRHNA, CDR2 SNTAGT. V lost 2 bases and J 2 bases, leaving 9 bases between the germline ends. CDR3 size: 14 residues. The CDR3, as DNA: TGTGCCAGCAGTGACACCGGAGGGAACTATGGCTACACCTTC. This encodes CASSDTGGNYGYTF.

V and J are TRBV29-1 and TRBJ2-7; 7 bases align to TRBD1. Germline-derived CDR1 and CDR2 are SQVTM and ANQGSEA. J lost 0 bases, V lost 4 bases, and 6 bases had no gene match. The CDR3 runs 14 residues. CDR3 coding DNA: TGCAGCGTTGGAAGAGCAGGGGGCTCCTACGAGCAGTACTTC. It specifies CSVGRAGGSYEQYF.

The chain couples TRBV4-3 to TRBJ2-1; weak D call: TRBD2 (5 bases). Trimming shortened V by 1 base and J by 2 bases, and 9 bases separated the two germline ends. The germline V gene has CDR1 LGHNA and CDR2 YSLEER. The CDR3 has 15 residues. DNA for the CDR3: TGCGCCAGCAGCCAAGGGGATAGCGCCTACAATGAGCAGTTCTTC. Its protein product is CASSQGDSAYNEQFF.

V gene TRBV6-5 combines with J gene TRBJ2-1, with 16 bases lining up with TRBD2. CDR3 length: 15 residues. CDR1 is MNHEY and CDR2 is SVGAGI in the germline V gene. V lost 6 bases and J lost 12; bases outside the gene matches: 8. The DNA of the CDR3 is TGTGCCAGCAGCTCCGGGACTAGCGGGGGGGCCGGGCAGTTCTTC. Translating it yields CASSSGTSGGAGQFF.

The sample holds one count of this clone. The chain employs TRBV10-3 and TRBJ2-7; 9 nucleotides match TRBD1. V dropped 6 bases and J dropped 6; count of bases not matched to a gene: 6. Germline CDR1 and CDR2: ENHRY and SYGVKD. The CDR3 extends over 13 amino acids. Written as DNA, the CDR3 is TGTGCCATCAGGGGGACAGGGAAAGGCGAGCAGTACTTC. Protein product: CAIRGTGKGEQYF.